This T cell receptor (beta chain) appears in the sequencing data of a study of cytomegalovirus exposure and HLA in healthy donors. The PCR made use of 60 Vbeta and 13 Jbeta primers. Assay used: immunoSEQ multiplex PCR; TCRdb lists only in-frame clones, some missing. Of a few hundred thousand clones listed, 84% are singletons. This clone was detected once. What it binds is unknown. Study-wide findings and caveats: Cytomegalovirus association was listed for 150 or so TCR beta chains. At a 0.05 false discovery rate, a later analysis found 15,000 to 20,000 TCR beta sequences to be associated with HLA alleles. Certain indistinguishable V segments, among them TRBV6-2 and TRBV6-3, were excluded.

The germline V gene has CDR1 SGHVS and CDR2 FNYEAQ. This CDR3 comprises 16 residues. V shed 5 bases and J 1 base; nucleotides not matched to a gene: 8. This rearrangement joins TRBV7-6 to TRBJ2-5; the match to TRBD1 covers 9 bases. The sample consisted of PBMCs. The clonotype comes from a woman aged 40 to 49 in good health and CMV-seropositive. CDR3 bases: TGTGCCAGCAGCCGCGCGGGACAGGGATTCCAAGAGACCCAGTACTTC. This translates into CASSRAGQGFQETQYF.